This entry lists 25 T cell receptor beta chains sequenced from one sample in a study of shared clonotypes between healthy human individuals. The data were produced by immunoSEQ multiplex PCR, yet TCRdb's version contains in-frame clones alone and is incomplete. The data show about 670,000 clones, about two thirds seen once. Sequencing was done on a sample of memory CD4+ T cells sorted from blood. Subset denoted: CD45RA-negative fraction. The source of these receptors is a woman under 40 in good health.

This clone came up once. The chain's CDR3 is CASSPPGGAFYNEQFF. The CDR3 nucleotides read TGTGCCAGCAGCCCCCCCGGGGGAGCGTTCTACAATGAGCAGTTCTTC. The chain joins TRBV5-4 to TRBJ2-1; TRBD2 might be the D (6 bases). There are 16 residues in the CDR3. Germline V lookup: CDR1 SGHNT, CDR2 YYREEE (reference sequence). Trimming removed 4 bases at V and 3 bases at J, with 17 bases between. Together with reference TRBV5-4 and TRBJ2-1, the CDR3 gives the full variable domain: ETGVTQSPTHLIKTRGQQVTLRCSSQSGHNTVSWYQQALGQGPQFIFQYYREEENGRGNFPPRFSGLQFPNYSSELNVNALELDDSALYLCASSPPGGAFYNEQFFGPGTRLTVL.

CDR3 region: CASSYRLAGYNEQFF. In nucleotides, the CDR3 is TGTGCCAGCAGTTACCGACTAGCGGGATACAATGAGCAGTTCTTC. The genes are TRBV6-5 and TRBJ2-1, with 11 nucleotides matching TRBD2. The length of the CDR3 is 15 residues. Germline loops: CDR1 MNHEY, CDR2 SVGAGI. J gave up 4 bases and V 2 bases, and 1 base lay outside the gene matches.

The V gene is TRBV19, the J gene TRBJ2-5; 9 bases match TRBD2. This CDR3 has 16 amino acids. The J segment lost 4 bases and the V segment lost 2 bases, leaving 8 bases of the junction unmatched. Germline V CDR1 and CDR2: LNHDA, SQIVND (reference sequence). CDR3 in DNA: TGTGCCAGTAGTATATTGGGTAGCGGGAGTGGAGAGACCCAGTACTTC. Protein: CASSILGSGSGETQYF.

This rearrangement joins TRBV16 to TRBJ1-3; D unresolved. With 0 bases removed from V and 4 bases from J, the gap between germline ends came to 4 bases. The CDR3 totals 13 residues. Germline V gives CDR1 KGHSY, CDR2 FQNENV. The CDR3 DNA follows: TGTGCCAGCAGCCAATCTCGCGGAAACACCATATATTTT. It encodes CASSQSRGNTIYF.

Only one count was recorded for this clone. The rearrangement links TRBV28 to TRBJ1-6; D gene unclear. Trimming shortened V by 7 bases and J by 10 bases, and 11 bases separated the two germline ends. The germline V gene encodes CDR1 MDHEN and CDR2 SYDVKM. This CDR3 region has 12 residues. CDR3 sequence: CASTQTPSPLHF. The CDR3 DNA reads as TGTGCCAGCACTCAAACCCCATCACCCCTCCACTTT.

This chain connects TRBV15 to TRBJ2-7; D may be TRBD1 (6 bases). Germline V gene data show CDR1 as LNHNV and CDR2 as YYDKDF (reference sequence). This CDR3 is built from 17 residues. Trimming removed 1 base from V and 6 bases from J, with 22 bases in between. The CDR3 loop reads CATSRGGGYRETAEQYF. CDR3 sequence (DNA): TGTGCCACCAGCAGAGGAGGCGGATACAGGGAGACTGCCGAGCAGTACTTC.

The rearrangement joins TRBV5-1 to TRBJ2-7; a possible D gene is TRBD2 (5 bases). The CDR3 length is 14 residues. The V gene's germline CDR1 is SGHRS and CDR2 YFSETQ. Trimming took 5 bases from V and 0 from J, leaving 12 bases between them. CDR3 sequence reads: CASRERESSYEQYF. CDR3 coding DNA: TGCGCCAGCAGGGAGAGGGAGAGCTCCTACGAGCAGTACTTC.

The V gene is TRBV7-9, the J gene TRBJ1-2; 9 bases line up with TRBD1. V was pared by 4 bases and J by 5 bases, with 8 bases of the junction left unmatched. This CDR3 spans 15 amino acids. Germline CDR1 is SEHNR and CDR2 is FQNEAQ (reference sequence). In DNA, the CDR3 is TGTGCCAGCAGCTCTCGGGACAGGGCGCGTTATGGCTACACCTTC. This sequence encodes CASSSRDRARYGYTF.

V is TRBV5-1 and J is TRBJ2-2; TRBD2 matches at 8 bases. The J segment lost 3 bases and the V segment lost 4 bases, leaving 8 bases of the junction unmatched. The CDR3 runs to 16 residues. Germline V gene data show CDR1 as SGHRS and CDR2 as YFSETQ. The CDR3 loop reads CASSPTGTSDTGELFF. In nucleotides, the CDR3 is TGCGCCAGCAGCCCGACCGGGACTAGTGACACCGGGGAGCTGTTTTTT.

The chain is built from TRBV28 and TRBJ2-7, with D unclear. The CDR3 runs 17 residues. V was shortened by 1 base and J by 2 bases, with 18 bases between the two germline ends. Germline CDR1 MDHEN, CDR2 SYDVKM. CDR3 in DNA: TGTGCCAGCAGTTTATATGGGATGTTGGTCTCTGCCTACGAGCAGTACTTC. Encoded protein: CASSLYGMLVSAYEQYF.

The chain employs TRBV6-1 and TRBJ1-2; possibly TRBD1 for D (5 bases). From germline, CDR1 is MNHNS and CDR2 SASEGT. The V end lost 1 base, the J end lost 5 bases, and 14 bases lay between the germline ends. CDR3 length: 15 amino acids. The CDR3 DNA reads TGTGCCAGCAGTGAAGTCTTGACAGACGGATATGGCTACACCTTC. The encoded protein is CASSEVLTDGYGYTF.

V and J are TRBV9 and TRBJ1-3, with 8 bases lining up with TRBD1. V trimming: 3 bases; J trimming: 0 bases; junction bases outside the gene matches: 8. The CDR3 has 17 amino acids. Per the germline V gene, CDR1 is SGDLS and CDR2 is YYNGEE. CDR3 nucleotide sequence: TGTGCCAGCAGCGCTAGGGACAGGATGTTCTCTGGAAACACCATATATTTT. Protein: CASSARDRMFSGNTIYF.

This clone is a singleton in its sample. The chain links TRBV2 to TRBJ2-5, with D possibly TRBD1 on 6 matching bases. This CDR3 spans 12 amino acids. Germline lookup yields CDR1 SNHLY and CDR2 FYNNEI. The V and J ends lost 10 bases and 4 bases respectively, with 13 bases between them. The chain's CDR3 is CATADRGETQYF. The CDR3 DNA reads TGTGCCACCGCGGACAGAGGAGAGACCCAGTACTTC.

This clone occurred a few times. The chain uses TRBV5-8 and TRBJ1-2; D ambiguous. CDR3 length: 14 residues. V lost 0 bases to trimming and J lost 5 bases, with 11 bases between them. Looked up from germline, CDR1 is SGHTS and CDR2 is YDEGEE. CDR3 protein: CASSLGIGFYGYTF. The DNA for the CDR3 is TGTGCCAGCAGCTTGGGAATCGGTTTTTATGGCTACACCTTC. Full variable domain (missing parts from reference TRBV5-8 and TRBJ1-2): EAGVTQSPTHLIKTRGQQATLRCSPISGHTSVYWYQQALGLGLQFLLWYDEGEERNRGNFPPRFSGRQFPNYSSELNVNALELEDSALYLCASSLGIGFYGYTFGSGTRLTVV.

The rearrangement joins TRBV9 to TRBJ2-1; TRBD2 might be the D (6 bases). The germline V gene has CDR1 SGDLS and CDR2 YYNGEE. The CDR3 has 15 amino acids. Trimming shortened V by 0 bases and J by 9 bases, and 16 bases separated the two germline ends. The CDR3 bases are TGTGCCAGCAGCGTAGCCGATTGGGAGGAGGGTGAGCAGTTCTTC. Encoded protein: CASSVADWEEGEQFF.

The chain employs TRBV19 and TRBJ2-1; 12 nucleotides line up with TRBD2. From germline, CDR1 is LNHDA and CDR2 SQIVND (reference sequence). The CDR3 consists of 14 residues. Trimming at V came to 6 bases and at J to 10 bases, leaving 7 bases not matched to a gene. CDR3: CASRFPGTSGEQFF. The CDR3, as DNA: TGTGCCAGTAGATTCCCCGGGACTAGCGGGGAGCAGTTCTTC.

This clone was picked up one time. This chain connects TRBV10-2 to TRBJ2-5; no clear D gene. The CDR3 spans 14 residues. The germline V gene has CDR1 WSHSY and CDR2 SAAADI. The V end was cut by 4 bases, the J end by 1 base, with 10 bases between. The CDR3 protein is CASSVTTFQETQYF. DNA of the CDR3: TGCGCCAGCAGTGTAACTACCTTCCAAGAGACCCAGTACTTC.

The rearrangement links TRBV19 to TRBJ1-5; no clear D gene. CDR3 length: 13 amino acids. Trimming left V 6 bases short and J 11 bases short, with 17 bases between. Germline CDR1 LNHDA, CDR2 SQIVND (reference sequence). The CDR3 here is CASRLDFLGTQHF. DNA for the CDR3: TGTGCCAGTAGACTCGACTTCCTAGGGACCCAGCATTTT. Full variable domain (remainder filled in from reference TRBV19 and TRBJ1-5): DGGITQSPKYLFRKEGQNVTLSCEQNLNHDAMYWYRQDPGQGLRLIYYSQIVNDFQKGDIAEGYSVSREKKESFPLTVTSAQKNPTAFYLCASRLDFLGTQHFGDGTRLSIL.

The CDR3, as DNA: TGCGCCAGCAGCGGGACAGGCCGCACAGATACGCAGTATTTT. Amino acid sequence: CASSGTGRTDTQYF. The rearrangement uses TRBV10-2 and TRBJ2-3; 8 positions match TRBD1. V lost 6 bases, J lost 1 base, and 3 bases stayed unmatched. CDR1 WSHSY and CDR2 SAAADI come from the germline V gene. The CDR3 totals 14 residues.

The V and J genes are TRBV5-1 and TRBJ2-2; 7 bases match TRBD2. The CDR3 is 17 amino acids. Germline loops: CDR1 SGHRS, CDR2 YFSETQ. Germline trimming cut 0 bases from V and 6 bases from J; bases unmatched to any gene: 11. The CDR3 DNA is TGCGCCAGCAGCTTGGTGTCGGTCACGGCGGGGGCCGGGGAGCTGTTTTTT. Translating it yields CASSLVSVTAGAGELFF.

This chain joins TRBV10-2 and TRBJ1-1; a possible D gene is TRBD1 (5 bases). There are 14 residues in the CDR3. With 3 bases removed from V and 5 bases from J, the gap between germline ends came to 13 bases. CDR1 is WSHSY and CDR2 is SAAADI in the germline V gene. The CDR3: CASSESPRGTEAFF. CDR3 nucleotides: TGCGCCAGCAGTGAAAGTCCGAGGGGAACTGAAGCTTTCTTT.

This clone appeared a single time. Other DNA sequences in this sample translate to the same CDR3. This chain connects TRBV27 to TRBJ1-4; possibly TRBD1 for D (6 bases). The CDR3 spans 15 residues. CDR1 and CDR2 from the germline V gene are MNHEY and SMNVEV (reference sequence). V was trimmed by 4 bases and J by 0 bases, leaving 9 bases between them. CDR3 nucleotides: TGTGCCAGCAGTTCACAGGGTGCAACTAATGAAAAACTGTTTTTT. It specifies CASSSQGATNEKLFF.

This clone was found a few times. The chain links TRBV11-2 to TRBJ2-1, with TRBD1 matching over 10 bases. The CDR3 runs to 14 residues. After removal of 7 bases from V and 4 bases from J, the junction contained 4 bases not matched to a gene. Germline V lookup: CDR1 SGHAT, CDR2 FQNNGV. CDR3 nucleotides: TGTGCCAGCACTGCGGGACAGGGGTACAATGAGCAGTTCTTC. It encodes CASTAGQGYNEQFF. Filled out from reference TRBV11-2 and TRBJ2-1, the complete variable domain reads EAGVAQSPRYKIIEKRQSVAFWCNPISGHATLYWYQQILGQGPKLLIQFQNNGVVDDSQLPKDRFSAERLKGVDSTLKIQPAKLEDSAVYLCASTAGQGYNEQFFGPGTRLTVL.

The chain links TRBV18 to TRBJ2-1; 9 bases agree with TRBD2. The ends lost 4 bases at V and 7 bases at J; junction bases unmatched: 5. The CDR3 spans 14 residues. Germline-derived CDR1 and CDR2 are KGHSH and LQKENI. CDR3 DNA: TGTGCCAGCTCACAAGGGACTAGCACTAATGAGCAGTTCTTC. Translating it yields CASSQGTSTNEQFF. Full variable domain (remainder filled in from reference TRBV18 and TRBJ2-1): NAGVMQNPRHLVRRRGQEARLRCSPMKGHSHVYWYRQLPEEGLKFMVYLQKENIIDESGMPKERFSAEFPKEGPSILRIQQVVRGDSAAYFCASSQGTSTNEQFFGPGTRLTVL.

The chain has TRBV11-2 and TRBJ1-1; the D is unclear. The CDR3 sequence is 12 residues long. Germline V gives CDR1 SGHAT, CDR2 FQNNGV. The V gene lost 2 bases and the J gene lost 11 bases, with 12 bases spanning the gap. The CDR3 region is CASSLQEIGAFF. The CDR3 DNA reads TGTGCCAGCAGCTTACAAGAAATAGGGGCTTTCTTT.